This T cell receptor (beta chain) is from a study of identical twins. Unique molecular identifiers were in the cDNA, with template-switch universal primer binding. In TCRdb, the 5' RACE reads were re-called with MiXCR into one record per CDR3 protein. This sample has hundreds of thousands of distinct CDR3 sequences; roughly 20% occur once, and the top ten carry about 4.3%. Ten or more counts support this clonotype. Its specificity is unknown. Because the CDR3 is missing its conserved closing phenylalanine or tryptophan, this is likely a read error. Because the CDR3's place on the DNA is in doubt, the DNA is left out and the CDR3 is given as listed by TCRdb. General study results and limits: Out-of-frame alpha sequences shared between twins exhibited an excess of low generation probability. While abundant cord blood beta clonotypes carried fewer insertions, memory repertoires showed no such pattern.

Inclusive of both ends, the CDR3 amounts to 13 amino acids. The same data also went into a second study, on T cells expressing NK-cell markers. From that second work: In a handful of donors, these clonotypes also led the CD3+CD56-NKG2C+ fraction.

Sample: PBMCs. The sequence derives from a woman aged 18-35 years in good health. The rearrangement joins TRBV21-1 to TRBJ1-3. TRBV21-1 is deemed a pseudogene. CDR3 residues: CASSPLLGRVGVN.